The 26 T cell receptor beta chains presented below share a single source sample, sequenced in a study of low-dose radiotherapy and immunotherapy resistance in tumors. Time point noted: before trial treatment. TRAV- and TRBV-specific primers, spanning alpha and beta chains, primed first-strand cDNA. The TCRs were subjected to amplification over approximately 19 PCR cycles employing a constant-region primer in conjunction with a V-primer adapter. TCRdb used MiXCR to reprocess the reads, holding one entry per CDR3 protein. The sample consists of roughly 36,000 distinct CDR3 sequences, roughly 31% of them appearing once. The specimen comprised PBMCs, sampled before treatment. The receptors derive from a male donor with gallbladder cancer.

A note on this clonotype: This likely came from a read error, as a far larger clone is one base away. In DNA form, the CDR3 reads TGTGCCATCAGTCCAACCCTCGTGGACTACGGGACAGGGGATACGCAGTATTTT. Protein sequence: CAISPTLVDYGTGDTQYF. V is TRBV24-1 and J is TRBJ2-3; 9 bases map to TRBD1. The CDR3 length is 18 residues. CDR1 is KGHDR and CDR2 is SFDVKD in the germline V gene.

This clonotype was observed a handful of times. The J gene is TRBJ2-1, the V gene TRBV24-1; TRBD2 aligns across 7 bases. The CDR3 covers 16 residues. Trimming at V came to 4 bases and at J to 2 bases, leaving 7 bases not matched to a gene. Germline CDR1 reads KGHDR; CDR2 reads SFDVKD. The CDR3 sequence: CATSDPTSSPYNEQFF. CDR3 coding DNA: TGTGCCACCAGTGACCCGACTAGCAGTCCCTACAATGAGCAGTTCTTC.

This clonotype was counted many times. V gene TRBV15 combines with J gene TRBJ2-2; D might be TRBD2 (6 bases). Trimming pared 5 bases from V and 6 bases from J, leaving 13 bases between. Germline lookup yields CDR1 LNHNV and CDR2 YYDKDF (reference sequence). CDR3 size: 14 residues. The CDR3 region is CATSRRWGAGELFF. The CDR3 DNA is TGTGCCACCAGCCGGCGGTGGGGGGCCGGGGAGCTGTTTTTT.

The J gene is TRBJ2-2, the V gene TRBV7-9; D possibly uses TRBD1 or TRBD2 (5 bases each). V was pared by 5 bases and J by 4 bases, with 17 bases between. This CDR3 has 16 residues. Germline V gene sequence: CDR1 SEHNR, CDR2 FQNEAQ (reference sequence). Here the CDR3 reads CASSPAGGEGTGELFF. In nucleotides, the CDR3 is TGTGCCAGCAGCCCCGCTGGGGGTGAGGGCACCGGGGAGCTGTTTTTT.

V usage is TRBV5-4 and J usage is TRBJ1-3; D remains unclear. V dropped 1 base and J dropped 4 bases, with 9 bases sitting between them. The CDR3 loop spans 14 amino acids. In germline, CDR1 is SGHNT, CDR2 YYREEE (reference sequence). DNA of the CDR3: TGTGCCAGCAGCTTGCTGAGCAAGGGAAACACCATATATTTT. This codes for CASSLLSKGNTIYF.

The chain has TRBV6-8 and TRBJ2-5; the D call may be TRBD1 or TRBD2 (6 bases each). This CDR3 has 13 amino acids. The germline V gene encodes CDR1 MNHGY and CDR2 SAAAGT. V shed 8 bases and J shed 5 bases, with 15 bases lying between them. CDR3 amino acids: CASLLDGGETQYF. The DNA for the CDR3 is TGTGCCAGCCTACTGGACGGGGGCGAGACCCAGTACTTC.

This clonotype was counted at least ten times. The chain has TRBV12-3 or TRBV12-4 and TRBJ2-5, with 7 bases aligning to TRBD1. V lost 2 bases to trimming and J lost 5 bases; unmatched junction nucleotides: 11. The CDR3 totals 16 residues. For the CDR3, the DNA is TGTGCCAGCAGTTTAATGGCTGACAGGGTGGCGGAGACCCAGTACTTC. Translation: CASSLMADRVAETQYF.

This clonotype occurred a few times. The chain joins TRBV14 to TRBJ1-1, with D unclear. CDR1 is SGHDN and CDR2 is FVKESK in the germline V gene. V gave up 4 bases and J gave up 0 bases, with 6 bases separating them. CDR3 size: 13 residues. The CDR3 spells CASSRAVNTEAFF. In DNA form, the CDR3 reads TGTGCCAGCAGCCGAGCCGTGAACACTGAAGCTTTCTTT.

The chain joins TRBV6-2 or TRBV6-3 to TRBJ1-5, with D possibly TRBD1 on 6 matching bases. The CDR3 is 13 amino acids. Trimming removed 8 bases at V and 2 bases at J, with 10 bases between. Germline CDR1 is MNHEY and CDR2 is SVGEGT. The CDR3: CASGGRGNQPQHF. CDR3 DNA sequence: TGTGCCAGCGGGGGCAGGGGCAATCAGCCCCAGCATTTT.

This clonotype was seen a single time. The rearrangement joins TRBV19 to TRBJ2-1, with D possibly TRBD2 on 6 matching bases. The germline V gene has CDR1 LNHDA and CDR2 SQIVND (reference sequence). V shed 5 bases and J shed 5 bases, with 16 bases lying between them. The CDR3 extends over 15 amino acids. CDR3 DNA: TGTGCCAGTAGTTGGCGGGACGTACATCACAATGAGCAGTTCTTC. Protein product: CASSWRDVHHNEQFF.

At least ten counts were recorded for this clonotype. The V and J genes are TRBV12-5 and TRBJ2-1; D not resolved. Germline assignment: CDR1 LGHNT and CDR2 FRNRAP. This CDR3 spans 14 amino acids. Trimming stripped 1 base from V and 0 bases from J, with 4 bases between. The CDR3 here is CASGLGVSYNEQFF. CDR3 sequence (DNA): TGTGCTAGTGGTTTGGGGGTCTCCTACAATGAGCAGTTCTTC.

This clonotype was seen at least ten times. This chain uses TRBV5-1 with TRBJ2-1, with 11 bases aligning to TRBD2. V trimming: 3 bases; J trimming: 4 bases; junction bases outside the gene matches: 3. The germline V gene has CDR1 SGHRS and CDR2 YFSETQ. This CDR3 is built from 15 residues. The CDR3 protein is CASSSGTSGYNEQFF. The CDR3 nucleotides read TGCGCCAGCAGCTCCGGGACTAGCGGATACAATGAGCAGTTCTTC.

This clonotype was seen many times. This chain joins TRBV6-2 or TRBV6-3 and TRBJ2-7; TRBD2 aligns across 11 bases. CDR3 length equals 14 residues. V lost 5 bases, J lost 7 bases, and 7 bases stayed unmatched. Per germline, CDR1 MNHEY and CDR2 SVGEGT. The CDR3 reads CASSAGLAVYEQYF. Written as DNA, the CDR3 is TGTGCCAGCAGTGCGGGACTAGCGGTGTATGAGCAGTACTTC.

This clonotype is classed as medium-sized (0.01 to 0.1%). The V call is TRBV28, the J call TRBJ2-1, with a tentative D call TRBD2 (5 bases). The length of the CDR3 is 12 residues. Looked up from germline, CDR1 is MDHEN and CDR2 is SYDVKM. Trimming pared 8 bases from V and 9 bases from J, leaving 14 bases between. The DNA of the CDR3 is TGTGCCAGCCTTTCGGGGATCGGTGAGCAGTTCTTC. Translated: CASLSGIGEQFF.

This clonotype was counted a single time. V is TRBV5-1 and J is TRBJ2-3; D perhaps matches TRBD1 (6 bases). The end of the DNA is better explained by TRBJ2-1, so the J call may be wrong. The CDR3 runs 15 residues. The V gene's germline CDR1 is SGHRS and CDR2 YFSETQ. The CDR3 region has the DNA TGCGCCAGCAGCTCCCTGGGGGCTGCCCAGGATGAGCAGTTCTTC. Its translation: CASSSLGAAQDEQFF.

This clonotype was detected many times. DNA of the CDR3: TGTGCCAGCAGTGAATATTGGGGGGGCATAATGAACACTGAAGCTTTCTTT. Translated, it gives CASSEYWGGIMNTEAFF. The chain has TRBV6-2 or TRBV6-3 and TRBJ1-1; a weak D match, TRBD1 (6 bases). CDR3 length: 17 residues. The germline V gene has CDR1 MNHEY and CDR2 SVGEGT. Trimming removed 5 bases from V and 0 bases from J, with 19 bases in between.

The chain uses TRBV20-1 and TRBJ2-7; D gene ambiguous. V was trimmed by 0 bases and J by 6 bases, leaving 12 bases between them. The CDR3 runs 13 residues. CDR1 is DFQATT, CDR2 SNEGSKA, per germline (reference sequence). The DNA of the CDR3 is TGCAGTGCTAGAGAGGGGAACGTTCGCGAGCAGTACTTC. This encodes CSAREGNVREQYF.

This clonotype was seen ten or more times. The chain couples TRBV2 to TRBJ2-5; D gene unclear. CDR3 size: 13 residues. Germline CDR1 SNHLY, CDR2 FYNNEI. V was cut by 4 bases and J by 1 base, with 7 bases left in between. The CDR3 protein is CASSGGFQETQYF. DNA for the CDR3: TGTGCCAGCAGTGGCGGCTTCCAAGAGACCCAGTACTTC.

This clonotype showed up many times. This chain uses TRBV11-2 with TRBJ2-4; TRBD2 matches at 9 bases. The CDR3 is 19 residues long. Germline CDR1 is SGHAT and CDR2 is FQNNGV. The junction had 23 bases not matched to a gene; V was cut back by 8 bases and J by 6 bases. The DNA of the CDR3 is TGTGCCAGCGGGGGTCTGAGAGTAGCGGGAGATGGAGGTGGAAACATTCAGTACTTC. It specifies CASGGLRVAGDGGGNIQYF.

V gene TRBV7-2 combines with J gene TRBJ2-3, with unresolved D. The CDR3 totals 14 residues. Trimming cost V 0 bases and J 11 bases, with 15 bases left between them. Germline loops: CDR1 SGHTA, CDR2 FQGNSA. This CDR3 is CASSLAPSAMEQYF. Here the CDR3 DNA reads TGTGCCAGCAGCTTAGCGCCAAGCGCCATGGAGCAGTATTTT.

With regard to this clonotype: This likely traces to a read error, being one base from a far larger clone. The rearrangement links TRBV5-4 to TRBJ2-7; D is uncertain. Trimming shortened V by 4 bases and J by 7 bases, and 18 bases separated the two germline ends. Germline V gene data show CDR1 as SGHNT and CDR2 as YYREEE (reference sequence). The CDR3 length is 14 residues. The CDR3 DNA reads as TGTGCCAGCAGCCCATACGGGCCTTACAATGAGCAGTACTTC. Amino acids: CASSPYGPYNEQYF.

This clonotype was seen ten or more times. The chain joins TRBV12-3 or TRBV12-4 to TRBJ2-1, with TRBD2 matching over 7 bases. The CDR3 extends over 16 amino acids. V lost 3 bases and J lost 9; bases outside the gene matches: 14. CDR3: CASSLRASGPRGEQFF. The CDR3 DNA follows: TGTGCCAGCAGTTTGAGGGCTAGCGGTCCCCGGGGTGAGCAGTTCTTC.

This clonotype was observed at least ten times. The rearrangement joins TRBV29-1 to TRBJ2-5; 7 bases are a match to TRBD1. The CDR3 has 12 residues. Unmatched junction bases numbered 2, after V lost 3 bases and J lost 4 bases. Germline lookup yields CDR1 SQVTM and CDR2 ANQGSEA. The CDR3 here is CSVDPGGETQYF. Here the CDR3 DNA reads TGCAGCGTTGATCCAGGGGGAGAGACCCAGTACTTC.

Relative to its sample, this clonotype is medium-sized (0.01 to 0.1%). V usage is TRBV24-1 and J usage is TRBJ2-3, with 9 bases matching TRBD1. Germline CDR1 reads KGHDR; CDR2 reads SFDVKD. CDR3 length: 13 amino acids. J gave up 3 bases and V 11 bases, and 5 bases lay outside the gene matches. The CDR3 nucleotides are TGTGCCAGCTGCGGGACAGGGACAGATACGCAGTATTTT. Amino acids: CASCGTGTDTQYF.

In its sample, this clonotype was seen many times. J is TRBJ1-5 and V is TRBV2; possible D gene TRBD1, 6 bases. The CDR3 has 14 residues. Germline V gene data show CDR1 as SNHLY and CDR2 as FYNNEI. Trimming took 8 bases from V and 4 from J, leaving 15 bases between them. The CDR3 protein is CASGLSRGNQPQHF. The CDR3 nucleotides are TGTGCCAGCGGCCTGTCCAGGGGAAATCAGCCCCAGCATTTT.

This clonotype was counted only a few times. The chain carries TRBV7-2 and TRBJ2-7; the match to TRBD2 covers 7 bases. V trimming: 4 bases; J trimming: 2 bases; junction bases outside the gene matches: 5. Germline V CDR1 and CDR2: SGHTA, FQGNSA. The length of the CDR3 is 14 residues. The CDR3 reads CASSSPGGTYEQYF. CDR3 in DNA: TGTGCCAGCAGCTCCCCGGGAGGAACCTACGAGCAGTACTTC.